This T cell receptor (beta chain) was obtained from a study of blood T cell repertoires in COVID-19. About the study: Researchers got acute and convalescent COVID-19 samples from the United States, Italy and Spain. PBMCs, B-cell-depleted T cells, or T cells provided the cDNA or gDNA that made up the material.

From germline, CDR1 is LGHNT and CDR2 FRNRAP. The CDR3 runs 14 residues. Between the trimmed V and J ends, which lost 2 bases and 8 bases, there was a span of 13 bases. Source study methods: Amplification from reference gene primers served as the basis for estimated nucleated cell counts. The protocol was immunoSEQ multiplex PCR, while the TCRdb copy is restricted to in-frame clones and leaves out a portion. V and J calls and clone size are copied from that table; D and trimming were computed from the DNA. Among 35,000 or so clones listed, roughly 77% were seen once. Material: peripheral blood. This chain joins TRBV12-5 and TRBJ2-1; D call uncertain. The clonotype was recovered from a human donor in a cohort sampled during active or convalescent COVID-19. The donor label of this sample is uncertain. Here the CDR3 reads CASGLPPQVDEQFF. The CDR3 coding sequence is TGTGCTAGTGGTTTGCCCCCCCAGGTAGATGAGCAGTTCTTC.